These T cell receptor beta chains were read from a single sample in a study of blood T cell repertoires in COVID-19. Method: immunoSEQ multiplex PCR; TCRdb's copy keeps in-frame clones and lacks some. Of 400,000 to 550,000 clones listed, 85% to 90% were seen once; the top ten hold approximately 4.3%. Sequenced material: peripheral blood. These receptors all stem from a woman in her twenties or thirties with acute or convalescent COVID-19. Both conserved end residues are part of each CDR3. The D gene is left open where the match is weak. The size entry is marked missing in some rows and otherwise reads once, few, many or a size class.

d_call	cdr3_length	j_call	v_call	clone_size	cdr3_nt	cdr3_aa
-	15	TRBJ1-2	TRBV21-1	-	TGTGCCAGCAGGTGTCCGGGACAGGGGGCCTATGGCTACACCTTC	CASRCPGQGAYGYTF
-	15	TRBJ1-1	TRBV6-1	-	TGTGCCAGCAGTGAAGTTTCCGGGGGGTGGACTGAAGCTTTCTTT	CASSEVSGGWTEAFF
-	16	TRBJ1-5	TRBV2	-	TGTGCCAGCAGTGAAGGTCCCGGGCGGGGCAATCAGCCCCAGCATTTT	CASSEGPGRGNQPQHF
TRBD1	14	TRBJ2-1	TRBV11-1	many	TGTGCCAGCAGCCCTCGGACAGGGAACAATGAGCAGTTCTTC	CASSPRTGNNEQFF
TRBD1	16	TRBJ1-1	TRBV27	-	TGTGCCAGCGCATGGGCACCGGGACAGGGGGCCACTGAAGCTTTCTTT	CASAWAPGQGATEAFF
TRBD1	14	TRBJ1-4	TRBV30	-	TGTGCCTGGGCGGCCGGGACAGGGAATGAAAAACTGTTTTTT	CAWAAGTGNEKLFF
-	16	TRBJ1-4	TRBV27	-	TGTGCCAGCCGGAGGGTGGGGTCGAGTTATTTGGAAAAACTGTTTTTT	CASRRVGSSYLEKLFF
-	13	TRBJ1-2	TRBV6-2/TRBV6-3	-	TGTGCCAGCAGTCAGACTGGGAACTATGGCTACACCTTC	CASSQTGNYGYTF
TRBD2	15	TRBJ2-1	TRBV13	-	TGTGCCAGCAGCTTAGGCGGGGGGAGCAACAATGAGCAGTTCTTC	CASSLGGGSNNEQFF
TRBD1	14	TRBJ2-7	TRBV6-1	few	TGTGCCAGCAGTGATTACAGGGGGTACTCCGAGCAGTACTTC	CASSDYRGYSEQYF
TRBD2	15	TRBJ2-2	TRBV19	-	TGTGCCAGTAGACCTAGCGGGGGGGCAACCGGGGAGCTGTTTTTT	CASRPSGGATGELFF
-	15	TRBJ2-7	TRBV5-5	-	TGTGCCAGCAGCCCGGGCCAGGGTAGTCCCTACGAGCAGTACTTC	CASSPGQGSPYEQYF
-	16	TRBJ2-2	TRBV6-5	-	TGTGCCAGCAGTTACGTGGTGTCCAGGGGCACCGGGGAGCTGTTTTTT	CASSYVVSRGTGELFF
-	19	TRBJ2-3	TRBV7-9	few	TGTGCCAGCAGCCCGATCGGAGGGGATAGAAAGAGGGGCACAGATACGCAGTATTTT	CASSPIGGDRKRGTDTQYF
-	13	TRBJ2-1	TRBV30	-	TGTGCCTGGAGTGTACTTAGGGACTATGAGCAGTTCTTC	CAWSVLRDYEQFF
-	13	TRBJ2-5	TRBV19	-	TGTGCCAGCCCGTGGTCCCCGAGGAAGACCCAGTACTTC	CASPWSPRKTQYF
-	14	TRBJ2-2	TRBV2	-	TGTGCCAGCAGTGGGCAGGGCCACACCGGGGAGCTGTTTTTT	CASSGQGHTGELFF
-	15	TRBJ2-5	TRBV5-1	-	TGCGCCAGCAGCCTAGGGGGTAGCCTTCAAGAGACCCAGTACTTC	CASSLGGSLQETQYF
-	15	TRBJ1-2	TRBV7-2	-	TGTGCCAGCAGCTTAGAGGCAGGGAATAACTATGGCTACACCTTC	CASSLEAGNNYGYTF
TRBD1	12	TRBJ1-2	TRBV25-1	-	TGTGCCAGTAACAGGGGGCTCGATGGCTACACCTTC	CASNRGLDGYTF
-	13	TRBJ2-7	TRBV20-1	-	TGCAGTGCTAGTACACAGAGAACCTACGAGCAGTACTTC	CSASTQRTYEQYF
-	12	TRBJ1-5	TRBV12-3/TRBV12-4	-	TGTGCCAGCAGTGACAGAAATCAGCCCCAGCATTTT	CASSDRNQPQHF
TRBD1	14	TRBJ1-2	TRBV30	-	TGTGCCTGGAGCCCCTTGGACAGGTTCTATGGCTACACCTTC	CAWSPLDRFYGYTF
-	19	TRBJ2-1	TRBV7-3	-	TGTGCCAGCAGCTCGAGGCAGTTAACCATACGGAGCTCCTACAATGAGCAGTTCTTC	CASSSRQLTIRSSYNEQFF
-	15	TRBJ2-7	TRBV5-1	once	TGCGCCAGCAGCCCCGATCCGGGGGACGGATACGAGCAGTACTTC	CASSPDPGDGYEQYF
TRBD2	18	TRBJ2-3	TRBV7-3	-	TGTGCCAGCAGCCCCCGGGCAGGGGGACTAGCGGGGGCCGATACGCAGTATTTT	CASSPRAGGLAGADTQYF
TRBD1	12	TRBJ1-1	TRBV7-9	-	TGTGCCAGCAGCTTCACAGGGGCTGAAGCTTTCTTT	CASSFTGAEAFF
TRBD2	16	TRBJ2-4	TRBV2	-	TGTGCCAGCAGTGAATCGAGCGGGGGCACCAAAAACATTCAGTACTTC	CASSESSGGTKNIQYF
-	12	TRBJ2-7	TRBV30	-	TGTGCCTGGAGTGTACCGGGAGACGAGCAGTACTTC	CAWSVPGDEQYF